This paragraph covers one T cell receptor beta chain sequence. No antigen is known for it. This may be a read error, as it is one base from a much larger clone. This record belongs to a study of tumor and adjacent non-tumor tissue in lung cancer. TCRbeta libraries were built with three rounds of nested PCR, modified from ARM-PCR. From the multiplex PCR reads, TCRdb called clonotypes with MiXCR, one entry per CDR3 protein. The sample contains about 200,000 distinct CDR3 sequences, 70% to 75% of which appear only once. V was clipped by 6 bases and J by 0 bases; unmatched bases: 13. The germline V gene has CDR1 MNHEY and CDR2 SVGEGT. CDR3 length: 18 residues. RNA was extracted from bulk tissue without any cell sorting. Study conclusions and caveats: TCR diversity was significantly greater in tumor than normal lung tissue.

The sequencing input was lung tumor tissue. This chain uses TRBV6-2 or TRBV6-3 with TRBJ2-7, with 11 bases matching TRBD2. This clonotype was obtained from a man between 60 and 75 years old with non-small cell lung cancer. CDR3 in amino acids: CASSHRPGLAAPSYEQYF. The CDR3 DNA sequence: TGTGCCAGCAGCCATAGGCCGGGACTAGCGGCTCCCTCCTACGAGCAGTACTTC.